This T cell receptor (beta chain) appears in the sequencing data of a study of T cell responses to AZD1222 COVID-19 vaccine. Libraries were prepared by immunoSEQ multiplex PCR; TCRdb keeps only in-frame clonotypes and omits some of them. Of some 180,000 clones listed, approximately 93% are singletons. A word on this clone: Its specificity is unknown.

General observations from the study: Seropositive AZD1222 recipients at baseline numbered only five or six. The CD4 TCRs associated with vaccination extended across spike and predominated at 160-218 and 743-854.

The length of the CDR3 is 14 residues. The junction had 6 bases not matched to a gene; V was cut back by 4 bases and J by 6 bases. CDR1 is ENHRY and CDR2 is SYGVKD in the germline V gene. This specimen consisted of peripheral blood, obtained 28 days after the second AZD1222 dose. The chain employs TRBV10-3 and TRBJ1-5; the match to TRBD1 covers 7 bases. The TCR originated in an adult who received the AZD1222 COVID-19 vaccine. CDR3 protein: CAISGGTGVQPQHF. The CDR3 bases are TGTGCCATCAGTGGAGGAACAGGGGTTCAGCCCCAGCATTTT.